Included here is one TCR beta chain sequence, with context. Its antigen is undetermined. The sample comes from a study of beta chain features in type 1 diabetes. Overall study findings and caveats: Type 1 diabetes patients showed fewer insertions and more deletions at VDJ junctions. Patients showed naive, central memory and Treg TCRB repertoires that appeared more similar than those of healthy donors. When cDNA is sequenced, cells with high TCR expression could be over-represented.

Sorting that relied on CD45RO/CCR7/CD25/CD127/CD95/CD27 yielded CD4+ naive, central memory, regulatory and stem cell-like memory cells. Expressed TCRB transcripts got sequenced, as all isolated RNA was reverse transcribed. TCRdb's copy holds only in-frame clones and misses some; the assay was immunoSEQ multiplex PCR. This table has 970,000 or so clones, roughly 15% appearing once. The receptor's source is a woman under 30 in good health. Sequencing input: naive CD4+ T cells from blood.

CDR3 bases: TGTGCCAGCAGTTTATCCCCCGCTAGCGGGAGTTACTACGAGCAGTACTTC. Translated: CASSLSPASGSYYEQYF. This chain joins TRBV27 and TRBJ2-7, with TRBD2 identical over 10 bases. The trim removed 0 bases at V and 3 bases at J, leaving 8 bases unmatched. Germline loops: CDR1 MNHEY, CDR2 SMNVEV (reference sequence). The CDR3 is made up of 17 amino acids.